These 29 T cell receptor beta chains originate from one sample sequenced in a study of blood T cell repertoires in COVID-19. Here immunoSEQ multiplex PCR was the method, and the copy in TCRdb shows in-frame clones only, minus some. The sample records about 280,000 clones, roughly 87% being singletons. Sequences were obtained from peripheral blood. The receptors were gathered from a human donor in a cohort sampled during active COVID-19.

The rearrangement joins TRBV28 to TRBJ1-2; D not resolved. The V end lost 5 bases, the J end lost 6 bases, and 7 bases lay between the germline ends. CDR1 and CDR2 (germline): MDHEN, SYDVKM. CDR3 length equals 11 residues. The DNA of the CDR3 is TGTGCCAGCAGTCGTAAAAATGGCTACACCTTC. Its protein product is CASSRKNGYTF.

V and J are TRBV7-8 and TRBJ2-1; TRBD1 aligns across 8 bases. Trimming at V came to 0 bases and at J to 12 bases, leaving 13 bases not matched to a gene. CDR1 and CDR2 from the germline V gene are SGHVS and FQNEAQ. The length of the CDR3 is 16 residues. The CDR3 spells CASSLAPGGMGIGQFF. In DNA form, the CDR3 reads TGTGCCAGCAGCTTAGCGCCAGGGGGCATGGGGATAGGGCAGTTCTTC. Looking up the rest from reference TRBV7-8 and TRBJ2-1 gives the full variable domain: GAGVSQSPRYKVAKRGQDVALRCDPISGHVSLFWYQQALGQGPEFLTYFQNEAQLDKSGLPSDRFFAERPEGSVSTLKIQRTQQEDSAVYLCASSLAPGGMGIGQFFGPGTRLTVL.

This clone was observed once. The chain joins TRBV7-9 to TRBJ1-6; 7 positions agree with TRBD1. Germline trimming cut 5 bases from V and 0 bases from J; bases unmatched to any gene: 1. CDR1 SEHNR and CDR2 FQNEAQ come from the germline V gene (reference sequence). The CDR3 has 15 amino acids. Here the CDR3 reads CASSRDSSYNSPLHF. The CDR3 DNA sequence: TGTGCCAGCAGCCGGGACAGCTCCTATAATTCACCCCTCCACTTT.

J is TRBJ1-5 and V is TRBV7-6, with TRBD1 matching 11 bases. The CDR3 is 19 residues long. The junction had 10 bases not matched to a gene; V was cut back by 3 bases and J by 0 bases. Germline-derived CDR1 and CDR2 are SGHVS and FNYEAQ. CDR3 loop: CASSFLPAGTGGSNQPQHF. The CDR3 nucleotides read TGTGCCAGCAGCTTTCTCCCGGCCGGGACAGGGGGTAGCAATCAGCCCCAGCATTTT.

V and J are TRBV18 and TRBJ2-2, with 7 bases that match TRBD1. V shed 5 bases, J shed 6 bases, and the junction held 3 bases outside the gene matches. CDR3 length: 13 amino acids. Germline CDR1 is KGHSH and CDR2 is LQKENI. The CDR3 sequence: CASSTTGSGELFF. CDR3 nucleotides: TGTGCCAGCTCAACGACAGGGTCCGGGGAGCTGTTTTTT. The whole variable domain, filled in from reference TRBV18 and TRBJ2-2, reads NAGVMQNPRHLVRRRGQEARLRCSPMKGHSHVYWYRQLPEEGLKFMVYLQKENIIDESGMPKERFSAEFPKEGPSILRIQQVVRGDSAAYFCASSTTGSGELFFGEGSRLTVL.

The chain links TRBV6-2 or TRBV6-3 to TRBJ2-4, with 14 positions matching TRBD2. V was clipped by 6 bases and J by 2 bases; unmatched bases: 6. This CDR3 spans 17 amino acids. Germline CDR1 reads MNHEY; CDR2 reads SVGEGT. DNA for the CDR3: TGTGCCAGCAGCGGACTAGCGGGAGGACTGACCAAAAACATTCAGTACTTC. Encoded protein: CASSGLAGGLTKNIQYF.

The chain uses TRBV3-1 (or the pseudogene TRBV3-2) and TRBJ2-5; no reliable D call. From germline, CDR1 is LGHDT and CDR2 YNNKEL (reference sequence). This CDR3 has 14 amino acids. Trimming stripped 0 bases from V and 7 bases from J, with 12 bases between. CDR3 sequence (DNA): TGTGCCAGCAGCCAAGACTGGGCTACCCCGACCCAGTACTTC. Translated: CASSQDWATPTQYF.

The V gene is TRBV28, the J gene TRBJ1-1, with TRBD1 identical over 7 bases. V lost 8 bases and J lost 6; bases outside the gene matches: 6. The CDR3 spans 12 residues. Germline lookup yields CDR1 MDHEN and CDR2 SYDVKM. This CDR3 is CASSTGVAEAFF. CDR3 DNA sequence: TGTGCCAGCTCTACAGGGGTCGCTGAAGCTTTCTTT. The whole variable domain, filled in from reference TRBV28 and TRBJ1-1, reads DVKVTQSSRYLVKRTGEKVFLECVQDMDHENMFWYRQDPGLGLRLIYFSYDVKMKEKGDIPEGYSVSREKKERFSLILESASTNQTSMYLCASSTGVAEAFFGQGTRLTVV.

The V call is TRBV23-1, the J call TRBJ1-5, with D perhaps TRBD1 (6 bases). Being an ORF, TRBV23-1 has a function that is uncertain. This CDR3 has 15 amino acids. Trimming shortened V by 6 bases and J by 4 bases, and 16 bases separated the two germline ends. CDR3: CASRKATDRNQPQHF. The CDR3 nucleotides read TGCGCCAGCAGAAAAGCCACGGACAGAAATCAGCCCCAGCATTTT.

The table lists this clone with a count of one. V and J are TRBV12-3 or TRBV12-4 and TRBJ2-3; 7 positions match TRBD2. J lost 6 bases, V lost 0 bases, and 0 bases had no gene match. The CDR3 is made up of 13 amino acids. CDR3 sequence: CASSLAGGDTQYF. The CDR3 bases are TGTGCCAGCAGTTTAGCGGGAGGGGATACGCAGTATTTT.

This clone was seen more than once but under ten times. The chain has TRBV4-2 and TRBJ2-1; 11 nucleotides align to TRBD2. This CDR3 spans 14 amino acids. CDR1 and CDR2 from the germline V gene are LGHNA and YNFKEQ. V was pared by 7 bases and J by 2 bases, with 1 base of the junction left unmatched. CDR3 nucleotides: TGTGCCAGCACGACTAGCGGGGCCTACAATGAGCAGTTCTTC. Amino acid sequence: CASTTSGAYNEQFF.

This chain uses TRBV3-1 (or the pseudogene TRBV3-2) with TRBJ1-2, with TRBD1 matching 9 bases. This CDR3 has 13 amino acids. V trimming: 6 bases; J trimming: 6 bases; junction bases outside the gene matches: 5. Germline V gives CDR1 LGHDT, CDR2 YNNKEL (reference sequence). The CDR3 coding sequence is TGTGCCAGCAGGAGCACAGGGGGCAATGGCTACACCTTC. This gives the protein CASRSTGGNGYTF.

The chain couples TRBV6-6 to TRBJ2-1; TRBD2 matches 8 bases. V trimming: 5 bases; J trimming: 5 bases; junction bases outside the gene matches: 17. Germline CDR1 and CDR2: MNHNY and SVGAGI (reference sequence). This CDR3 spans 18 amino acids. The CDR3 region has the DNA TGTGCCAGCAGTCCGGGACTAGGGATTACTGGGAGCAACAATGAGCAGTTCTTC. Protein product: CASSPGLGITGSNNEQFF.

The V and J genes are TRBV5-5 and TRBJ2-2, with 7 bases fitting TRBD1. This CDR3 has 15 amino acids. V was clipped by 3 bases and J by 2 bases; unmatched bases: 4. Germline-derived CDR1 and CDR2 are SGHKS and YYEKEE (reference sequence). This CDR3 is CASSWGTENTGELFF. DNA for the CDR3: TGTGCCAGCAGCTGGGGGACAGAAAACACCGGGGAGCTGTTTTTT. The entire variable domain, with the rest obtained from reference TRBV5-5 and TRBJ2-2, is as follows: DAGVTQSPTHLIKTRGQQVTLRCSPISGHKSVSWYQQVLGQGPQFIFQYYEKEERGRGNFPDRFSARQFPNYSSELNVNALLLGDSALYLCASSWGTENTGELFFGEGSRLTVL.

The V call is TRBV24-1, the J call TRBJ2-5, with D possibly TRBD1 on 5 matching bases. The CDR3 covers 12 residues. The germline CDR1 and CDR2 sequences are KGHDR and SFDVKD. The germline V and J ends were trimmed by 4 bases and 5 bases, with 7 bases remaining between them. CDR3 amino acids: CATSDAGETQYF. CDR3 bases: TGTGCCACCAGTGACGCAGGGGAGACCCAGTACTTC.

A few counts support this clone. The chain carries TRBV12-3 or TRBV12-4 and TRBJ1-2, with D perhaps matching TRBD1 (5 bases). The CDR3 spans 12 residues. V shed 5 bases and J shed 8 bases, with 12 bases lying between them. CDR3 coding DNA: TGTGCCAGCAGTGACGGGGGGAGAGGCTACACCTTC. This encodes CASSDGGRGYTF.

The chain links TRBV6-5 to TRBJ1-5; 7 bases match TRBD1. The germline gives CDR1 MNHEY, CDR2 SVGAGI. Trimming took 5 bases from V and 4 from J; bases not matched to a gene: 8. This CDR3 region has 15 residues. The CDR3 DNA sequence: TGTGCCAGCAGTCCAGCCGGGACAGAGAATCAGCCCCAGCATTTT. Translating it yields CASSPAGTENQPQHF.

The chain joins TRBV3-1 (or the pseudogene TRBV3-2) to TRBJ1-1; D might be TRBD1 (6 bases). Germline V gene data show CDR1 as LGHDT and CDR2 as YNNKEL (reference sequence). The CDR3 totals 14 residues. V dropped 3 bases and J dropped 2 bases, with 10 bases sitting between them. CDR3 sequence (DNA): TGTGCCAGCAGCCAGCAACAGGGAAACACTGAAGCTTTCTTT. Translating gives CASSQQQGNTEAFF.

This chain's CDR3 is CASTRGGARQKTQYF. The CDR3, as DNA: TGTGCCAGCACAAGGGGGGGGGCGCGGCAAAAGACCCAGTACTTC. This chain connects TRBV28 to TRBJ2-5; tentative D call: TRBD2 (7 bases). This CDR3 has 15 residues. Germline V gene sequence: CDR1 MDHEN, CDR2 SYDVKM. Trimming removed 7 bases from V and 6 bases from J, with 21 bases in between.

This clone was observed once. CDR3 loop: CATSDYKAGSTDTQYF. The CDR3 DNA follows: TGTGCCACCAGTGATTACAAAGCGGGAAGCACAGATACGCAGTATTTT. The chain combines TRBV24-1 with TRBJ2-3, with 7 bases lining up with TRBD2. V was pared by 2 bases and J by 0 bases, with 4 bases of the junction left unmatched. Per germline, CDR1 KGHDR and CDR2 SFDVKD. There are 16 residues in the CDR3.

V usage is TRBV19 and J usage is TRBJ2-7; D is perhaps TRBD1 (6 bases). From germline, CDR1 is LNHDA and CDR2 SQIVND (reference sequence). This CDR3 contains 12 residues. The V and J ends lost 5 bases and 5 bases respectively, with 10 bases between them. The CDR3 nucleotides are TGTGCCAGTAGTTTACAGGGCCACGAGCAGTACTTC. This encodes CASSLQGHEQYF.

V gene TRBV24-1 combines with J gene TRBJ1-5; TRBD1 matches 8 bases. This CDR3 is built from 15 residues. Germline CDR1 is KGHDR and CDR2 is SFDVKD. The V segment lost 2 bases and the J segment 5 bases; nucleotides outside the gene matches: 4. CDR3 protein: CATSDSRTGHQPQHF. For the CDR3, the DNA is TGTGCCACCAGTGATTCCCGGACAGGGCATCAGCCCCAGCATTTT.

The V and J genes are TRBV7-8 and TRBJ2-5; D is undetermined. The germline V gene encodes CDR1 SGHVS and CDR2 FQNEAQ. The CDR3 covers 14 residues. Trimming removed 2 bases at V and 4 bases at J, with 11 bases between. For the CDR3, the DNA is TGTGCCAGCAGCTTAATAGGAGTTACAGAGACCCAGTACTTC. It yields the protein CASSLIGVTETQYF.

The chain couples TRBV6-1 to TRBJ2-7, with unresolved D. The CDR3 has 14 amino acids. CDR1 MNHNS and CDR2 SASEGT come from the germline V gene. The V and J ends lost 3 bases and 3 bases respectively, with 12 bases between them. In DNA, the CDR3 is TGTGCCAGCAGTGACGCTCCACACGTCTACGAGCAGTACTTC. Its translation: CASSDAPHVYEQYF.

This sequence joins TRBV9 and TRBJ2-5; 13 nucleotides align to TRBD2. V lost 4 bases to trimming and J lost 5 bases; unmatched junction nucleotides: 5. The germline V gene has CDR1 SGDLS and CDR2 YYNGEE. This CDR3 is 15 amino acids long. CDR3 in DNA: TGTGCCAGCAGCACACTAGCGGGAGGGCCGGAGACCCAGTACTTC. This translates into CASSTLAGGPETQYF.

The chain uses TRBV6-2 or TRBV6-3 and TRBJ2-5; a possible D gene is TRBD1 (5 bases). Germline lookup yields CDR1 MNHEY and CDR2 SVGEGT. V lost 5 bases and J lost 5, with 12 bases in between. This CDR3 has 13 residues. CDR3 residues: CASSARTLETQYF. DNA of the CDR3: TGTGCCAGCAGTGCTCGGACACTTGAGACCCAGTACTTC.

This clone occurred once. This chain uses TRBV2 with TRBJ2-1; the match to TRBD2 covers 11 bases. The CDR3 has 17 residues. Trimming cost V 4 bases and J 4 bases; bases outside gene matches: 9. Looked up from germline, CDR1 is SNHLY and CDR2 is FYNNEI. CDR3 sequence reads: CASSAGVSGRVYNEQFF. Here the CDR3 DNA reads TGTGCCAGCAGTGCCGGAGTTAGCGGGAGGGTATACAATGAGCAGTTCTTC.

CDR3 nucleotides: TGTGCCAGCAGCCCTACGACAGGTTACGAGCAGTACTTC. Translating gives CASSPTTGYEQYF. This chain connects TRBV5-5 to TRBJ2-7; weak D call: TRBD1 (6 bases). V lost 4 bases and J 4 bases, leaving 12 bases between the germline ends. Germline CDR1 SGHKS, CDR2 YYEKEE (reference sequence). There are 13 residues in the CDR3.

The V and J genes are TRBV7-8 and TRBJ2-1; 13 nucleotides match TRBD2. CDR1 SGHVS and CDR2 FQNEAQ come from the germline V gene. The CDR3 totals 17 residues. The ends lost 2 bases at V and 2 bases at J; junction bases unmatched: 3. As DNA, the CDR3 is TGTGCCAGCAGCTTATGGGGACTAGCGGGGACCTACAATGAGCAGTTCTTC. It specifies CASSLWGLAGTYNEQFF.